Below are 12 T cell receptor beta chains sequenced from a single sample in a study of regulatory T cells in long-lasting Graves disease (dated by TCRdb to the early 2020s). The library came from multiplex PCR. The sequencer listed for this sample is Illumina HiSeq 4000. To build TCR beta libraries, CDR3 regions were amplified by Arm-PCR using iRepertoire HTBI primers. The raw public data were reprocessed by TCRdb itself: fastp quality trimming at Q25, MiXCR clonotype calling, in-frame beta chains only. CDR3 protein duplicates are merged, each entry listing the most common genes and DNA. The sample table holds 200,000 to 250,000 distinct CDR3 sequences, of which approximately 20% were seen once. Around 21% of the sample is taken by the ten largest. The time point label here, explained by the study, means: newly diagnosed GD, antithyroid drugs for less than 3 months. For both TCR sequencing and RNA sequencing, RNA was extracted from PBMCs in TRIzol.

The input for sequencing was peripheral blood mononuclear cells (PBMCs), taken at new diagnosis, from a patient treated with antithyroid drugs. These receptors came from a female donor with Graves disease.

This clonotype was picked up many times. This sequence joins TRBV2 and TRBJ1-4, with TRBD1 identical over 8 bases. V dropped 6 bases and J dropped 3; count of bases not matched to a gene: 18. This CDR3 has 19 residues. Germline values: CDR1 SNHLY, CDR2 FYNNEI. The CDR3 DNA follows: TGTGCCAGCAGCCGACAAGGTTACAGCAGGGGGCTGGCTAATGAAAAACTGTTTTTT. Translated: CASSRQGYSRGLANEKLFF.

This clonotype was observed many times. The chain is built from TRBV12-3 or TRBV12-4 and TRBJ2-4; D unresolved. Trimming stripped 3 bases from V and 0 bases from J, with 6 bases between. The CDR3 runs 14 residues. CDR3: CASSFSPAKNIQYF. CDR3 bases: TGTGCCAGCAGTTTTTCCCCAGCCAAAAACATTCAGTACTTC.

This clonotype was seen repeatedly, ten times or more. This rearrangement joins TRBV20-1 to TRBJ2-5; D is possibly TRBD1 (5 bases). Germline V gives CDR1 DFQATT, CDR2 SNEGSKA (reference sequence). CDR3 size: 12 residues. The V end lost 6 bases, the J end lost 3 bases, and 11 bases lay between the germline ends. The CDR3 DNA reads TGCAGTGCCGTCGACAGTGAAGAGACCCAGTACTTC. It codes for CSAVDSEETQYF.

This clonotype was observed a handful of times. The V and J genes are TRBV7-9 and TRBJ1-4, with D perhaps matching TRBD1 (5 bases). V lost 1 base and J lost 8, with 20 bases in between. CDR1 and CDR2 (germline): SEHNR, FQNEAQ (reference sequence). The CDR3 is 17 residues long. In DNA form, the CDR3 reads TGTGCCAGCAGCTTAGTGGCAGGGTGGAAGAGCGAGGAAAAACTGTTTTTT. Residues: CASSLVAGWKSEEKLFF.

This clonotype appeared many times. The genes are TRBV24-1 and TRBJ2-3; maybe TRBD1 (6 bases). The germline V gene has CDR1 KGHDR and CDR2 SFDVKD. The length of the CDR3 is 16 residues. Trimming cost V 5 bases and J 0 bases, with 14 bases left between them. The CDR3 coding sequence is TGTGCCACCAGTGGTCCCCGACAGGCAAGCACAGATACGCAGTATTTT. Protein product: CATSGPRQASTDTQYF.

This clonotype has just a few counts. A read error may explain this, as a much larger clone is one base away. The V and J genes are TRBV11-2 and TRBJ2-6; 7 bases fit TRBD1. The CDR3 consists of 22 residues. The trim removed 8 bases at V and 1 base at J, leaving 26 bases unmatched. Germline V gene data show CDR1 as SGHAT and CDR2 as FQNNGV. Here the CDR3 reads CASGTRRGQWLFEASGANVLTF. Here the CDR3 DNA reads TGTGCCAGCGGCACCCGCCGGGGACAGTGGTTATTTGAAGCGTCTGGGGCCAACGTCCTGACTTTC.

This clonotype was recorded at least ten times. V usage is TRBV13 and J usage is TRBJ2-7, with TRBD1 identical over 9 bases. Germline CDR1 and CDR2: PRHDT and FYEKMQ (reference sequence). Trimming removed 6 bases from V and 7 bases from J; junction bases left unmatched: 13. The CDR3 spans 15 residues. The CDR3 protein is CASRARQGVQREQYF. CDR3 nucleotides: TGTGCCAGCAGGGCGAGACAGGGGGTACAGCGGGAGCAGTACTTC.

This clonotype has a count of ten or more. The V and J genes are TRBV30 and TRBJ2-2; D unclear. Germline V gene lookup returns CDR1 GTSNPN and CDR2 SVGIG (reference sequence). V was cut by 4 bases and J by 1 base, with 10 bases left in between. The CDR3 loop spans 14 amino acids. The CDR3 coding sequence is TGTGCCTGGAATCCAGGAAAGAACACCGGGGAGCTGTTTTTT. Encoded protein: CAWNPGKNTGELFF.

This clonotype has a count of ten or more. CDR3 nucleotide sequence: TGCAGTGCTAGGAAGGGACAATTGAACACCGGGGAGCTGTTTTTT. It is translated as CSARKGQLNTGELFF. J is TRBJ2-2 and V is TRBV20-1, with D possibly being TRBD1 (6 bases). V gave up 3 bases and J gave up 1 base, with 12 bases separating them. This CDR3 region has 15 residues. CDR1 DFQATT and CDR2 SNEGSKA come from the germline V gene (reference sequence).

The table lists this clonotype with many counts. The chain combines TRBV24-1 with TRBJ2-1; 12 positions agree with TRBD2. Germline V lookup: CDR1 KGHDR, CDR2 SFDVKD. V shed 7 bases, J shed 10 bases, and the junction held 7 bases outside the gene matches. The CDR3 runs 14 residues. This CDR3 reads CATRETSGSYEQFF. The CDR3, as DNA: TGTGCCACCAGGGAGACTAGCGGGAGCTACGAGCAGTTCTTC.

This clonotype was counted at least ten times. The chain carries TRBV5-1 and TRBJ1-4, with 10 bases that match TRBD1. Germline loops: CDR1 SGHRS, CDR2 YFSETQ. The V and J ends lost 3 bases and 7 bases, in that order; junction bases with no gene match: 3. This CDR3 spans 14 amino acids. In nucleotides, the CDR3 is TGCGCCAGCAGCTACGGGACAGGGGTTGAAAAACTGTTTTTT. Its translation: CASSYGTGVEKLFF.

This clonotype was observed many times. This sequence joins TRBV18 and TRBJ1-4; D not resolved. Deletions cut 3 bases from V and 7 bases from J, with 6 bases between. CDR3 length: 12 amino acids. Looked up from germline, CDR1 is KGHSH and CDR2 is LQKENI. The CDR3 region has the DNA TGTGCCAGCTCACCGGCCAGTGAAAAACTGTTTTTT. It is translated as CASSPASEKLFF.